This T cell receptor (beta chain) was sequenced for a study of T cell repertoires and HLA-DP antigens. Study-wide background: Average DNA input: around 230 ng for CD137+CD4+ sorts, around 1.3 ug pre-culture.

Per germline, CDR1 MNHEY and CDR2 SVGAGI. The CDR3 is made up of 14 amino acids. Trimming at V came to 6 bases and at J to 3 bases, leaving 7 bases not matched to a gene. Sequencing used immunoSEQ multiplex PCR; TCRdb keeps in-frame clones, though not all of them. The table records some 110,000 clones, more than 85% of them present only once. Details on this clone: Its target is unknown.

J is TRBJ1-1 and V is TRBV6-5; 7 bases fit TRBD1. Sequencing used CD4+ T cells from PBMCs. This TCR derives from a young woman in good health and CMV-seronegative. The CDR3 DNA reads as TGTGCCAGCAGAACAGGGGCCGGGGACACTGAAGCTTTCTTT. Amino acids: CASRTGAGDTEAFF.